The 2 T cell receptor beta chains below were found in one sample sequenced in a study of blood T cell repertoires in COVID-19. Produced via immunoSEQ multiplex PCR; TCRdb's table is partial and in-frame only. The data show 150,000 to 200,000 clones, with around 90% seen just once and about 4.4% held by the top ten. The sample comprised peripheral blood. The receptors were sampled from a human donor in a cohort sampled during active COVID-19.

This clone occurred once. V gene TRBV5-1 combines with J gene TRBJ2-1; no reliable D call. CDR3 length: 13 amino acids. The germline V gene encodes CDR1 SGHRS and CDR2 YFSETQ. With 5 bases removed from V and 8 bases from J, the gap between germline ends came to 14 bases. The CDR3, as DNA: TGCGCCAGCAGTCCCCGCCAGCGCGATGAGCAGTTCTTC. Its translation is CASSPRQRDEQFF.

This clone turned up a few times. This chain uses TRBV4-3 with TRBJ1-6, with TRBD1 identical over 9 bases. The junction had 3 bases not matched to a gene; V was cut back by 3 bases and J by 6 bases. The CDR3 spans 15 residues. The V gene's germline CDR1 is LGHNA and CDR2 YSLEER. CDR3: CASSQGQGANSPLHF. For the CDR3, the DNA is TGCGCCAGCAGCCAGGGACAGGGTGCTAATTCACCCCTCCACTTT.